Each of the 3 T cell receptor beta chains below was sequenced from the same sample in a study of tissue T cells after allogeneic stem cell transplantation. Produced via immunoSEQ multiplex PCR; TCRdb's table is partial and in-frame only. The table includes about 42,000 clones, roughly 90% detected once. Here the sequenced sample was blood, taken before transplantation. These receptors originate from a woman aged 35 to 69 who later had graft-versus-host disease after an allogeneic stem cell transplant.

This clone was seen only once. The chain carries TRBV7-2 and TRBJ1-6, with TRBD1 as a possible D gene (6 bases). Trimming stripped 5 bases from V and 9 bases from J, with 23 bases between. There are 17 residues in the CDR3. Germline CDR1 is SGHTA and CDR2 is FQGNSA. The CDR3 DNA is TGTGCCAGCAGCCGTCCGGGGGGGGCCCAGACAGCTTCACCCCTCCACTTT. This sequence encodes CASSRPGGAQTASPLHF.

CDR3 protein: CASSAGLAGGGAETQYF. The CDR3 nucleotides read TGTGCCAGCAGCGCTGGACTAGCGGGAGGGGGGGCAGAGACCCAGTACTTC. The chain joins TRBV7-2 to TRBJ2-5; TRBD2 matches at 15 bases. The V segment lost 5 bases and the J segment 4 bases; nucleotides outside the gene matches: 8. This CDR3 region has 17 residues. Germline-derived CDR1 and CDR2 are SGHTA and FQGNSA.

This sequence joins TRBV6-5 and TRBJ1-2, with a weak D call TRBD1 (5 bases). Trimming took 2 bases from V and 8 from J, leaving 9 bases between them. The CDR3 totals 12 residues. Germline CDR1 reads MNHEY; CDR2 reads SVGAGI. The CDR3 is CASSYGGTGYTF. CDR3 nucleotide sequence: TGTGCCAGCAGTTACGGGGGGACGGGCTACACCTTC.